What follows are 5 T cell receptor beta chains derived from one specimen sequenced in a study of cytomegalovirus exposure and HLA in healthy donors. The PCR was carried out with 60 Vbeta primers and 13 Jbeta primers. Data came from immunoSEQ multiplex PCR; TCRdb stores just in-frame clones and leaves some out. The table has 250,000 or so clones, 85% to 90% seen once. The sequenced sample consisted of PBMCs. The source is a human donor in good health.

The gene calls are TRBV28 and TRBJ1-2; D may be TRBD1 (6 bases). This CDR3 is built from 14 residues. The ends were cut back, 8 bases at V and 0 bases at J, with 13 bases in the middle. The germline CDR1 and CDR2 sequences are MDHEN and SYDVKM. CDR3 nucleotide sequence: TGTGCCAGCGAAGGGGGAATCCCTAACTATGGCTACACCTTC. This sequence encodes CASEGGIPNYGYTF.

Only one count was recorded for this clone. The V gene is TRBV9, the J gene TRBJ1-2, with D tentatively TRBD1 (6 bases). Germline V lookup: CDR1 SGDLS, CDR2 YYNGEE. The length of the CDR3 is 15 residues. V was shortened by 0 bases and J by 4 bases, with 13 bases between the two germline ends. CDR3 bases: TGTGCCAGCAGCGTAGACGGGGGGCAGCTCTATGGCTACACCTTC. It encodes CASSVDGGQLYGYTF.

Concerning this clone itself: Compared with germline, one end of the junction differs, possibly owing to a read error. The chain recombines TRBV7-9 with TRBJ2-2, with D possibly matching TRBD1 (5 bases). The length of the CDR3 is 15 residues. The germline V gene has CDR1 SEHNR and CDR2 FQNEAQ (reference sequence). The CDR3 DNA is TGTTCCAGCAGCCCTCCGGACATGGGCACCGGGGAGCTGTTTTTT. Protein sequence: CSSSPPDMGTGELFF.

J is TRBJ2-7 and V is TRBV19; TRBD2 aligns across 9 bases. Germline lookup yields CDR1 LNHDA and CDR2 SQIVND (reference sequence). This CDR3 region has 14 residues. V lost 3 bases, J lost 3 bases, and 3 bases stayed unmatched. DNA for the CDR3: TGTGCCAGTAGTATTGGGACTAGCTACTACGAGCAGTACTTC. Protein product: CASSIGTSYYEQYF.

The chain carries TRBV30 and TRBJ1-1; 7 bases align to TRBD1. V lost 3 bases to trimming and J lost 0 bases; unmatched junction nucleotides: 7. Per the germline V gene, CDR1 is GTSNPN and CDR2 is SVGIG (reference sequence). The CDR3 covers 15 residues. The CDR3 DNA reads TGTGCCTGGAGACCCACAGGGGCCCTGAACACTGAAGCTTTCTTT. Amino acid sequence: CAWRPTGALNTEAFF.